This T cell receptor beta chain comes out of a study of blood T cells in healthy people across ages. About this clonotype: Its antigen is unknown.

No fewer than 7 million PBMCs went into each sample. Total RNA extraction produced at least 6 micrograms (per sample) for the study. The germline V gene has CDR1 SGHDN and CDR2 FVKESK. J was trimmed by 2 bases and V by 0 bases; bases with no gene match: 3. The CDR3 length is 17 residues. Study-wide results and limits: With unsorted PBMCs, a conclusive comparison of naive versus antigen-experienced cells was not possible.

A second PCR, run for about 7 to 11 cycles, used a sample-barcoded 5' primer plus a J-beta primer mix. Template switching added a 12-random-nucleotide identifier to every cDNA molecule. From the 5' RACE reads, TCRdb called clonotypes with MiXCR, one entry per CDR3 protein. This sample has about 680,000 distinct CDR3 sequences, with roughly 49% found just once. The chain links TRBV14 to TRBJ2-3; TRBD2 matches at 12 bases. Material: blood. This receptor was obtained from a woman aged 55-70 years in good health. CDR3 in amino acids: CASSQDRLAGVTDTQYF. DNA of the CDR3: TGTGCCAGCAGCCAAGATAGACTAGCGGGAGTCACAGATACGCAGTATTTT.